These 17 T cell receptor beta chains came from one sample sequenced in a study of radiation and T cells in renal cell carcinoma. Time point indicated: baseline pretreatment blood. Treatment specified: 15 Gy SBRT to primary tumor, nephrectomy 4 weeks later. Here immunoSEQ multiplex PCR was the method, and the copy in TCRdb shows in-frame clones only, minus some. The sample has over 120,000 clones; around nine tenths are singletons. The starting material was blood, obtained from a patient whose treatment included radiotherapy and nephrectomy. Receptors originate from a woman aged 45-65 years with renal cell carcinoma.

This rearrangement joins TRBV5-1 to TRBJ2-7; TRBD1 matches 8 bases. The CDR3 length is 14 residues. V gave up 0 bases and J gave up 5 bases; unmatched junction bases: 4. Germline CDR1 SGHRS, CDR2 YFSETQ. The DNA of the CDR3 is TGCGCCAGCAGCTTGGACTCAGGGGGCGACGAGCAGTACTTC. It translates to CASSLDSGGDEQYF.

V gene TRBV7-3 combines with J gene TRBJ2-2, with D unresolved. The CDR3 runs 14 residues. CDR1 and CDR2 (germline): SGHTA, FQGTGA. Deletions cut 0 bases from V and 6 bases from J, with 8 bases between. Here the CDR3 DNA reads TGTGCCAGCAGCTTAACGCCCGCCCCCGGGGAGCTGTTTTTT. The encoded protein is CASSLTPAPGELFF.

The V and J genes are TRBV25-1 and TRBJ2-1; 11 bases line up with TRBD2. The J segment lost 9 bases and the V segment lost 0 bases, leaving 7 bases of the junction unmatched. CDR3 size: 16 residues. Germline CDR1 MGHDK, CDR2 SYGVNS. This chain's CDR3 is CASSEYGLAGGREQFF. Written as DNA, the CDR3 is TGTGCCAGCAGTGAATATGGGTTAGCGGGGGGGCGTGAGCAGTTCTTC.

The rearrangement links TRBV14 to TRBJ1-1; D not resolved. Germline loops: CDR1 SGHDN, CDR2 FVKESK. CDR3 length: 14 amino acids. V lost 4 bases and J 3 bases, leaving 12 bases between the germline ends. CDR3 protein: CASSPSLGYTEAFF. In DNA, the CDR3 is TGTGCCAGCAGCCCCTCCCTTGGGTACACTGAAGCTTTCTTT.

The chain joins TRBV7-8 to TRBJ1-1; a weak D match, TRBD1 (6 bases). V lost 5 bases and J lost 5, with 12 bases in between. CDR3 length: 13 residues. The germline V gene has CDR1 SGHVS and CDR2 FQNEAQ. CDR3 protein: CASSLDSRTEAFF. The DNA of the CDR3 is TGTGCCAGCAGCCTGGACAGTAGGACTGAAGCTTTCTTT.

The chain recombines TRBV19 with TRBJ1-2; weak D call: TRBD1 (6 bases). The CDR3 is made up of 16 amino acids. Germline V CDR1 and CDR2: LNHDA, SQIVND (reference sequence). V was cut by 3 bases and J by 7 bases, with 21 bases left in between. This CDR3 reads CASSIIPRDKARGYTF. The CDR3 coding sequence is TGTGCCAGTAGTATCATACCCCGGGACAAGGCACGTGGCTACACCTTC.

The V and J genes are TRBV5-1 and TRBJ2-7; a possible D gene is TRBD2 (6 bases). The germline CDR1 and CDR2 sequences are SGHRS and YFSETQ. V was trimmed by 0 bases and J by 5 bases, leaving 18 bases between them. The CDR3 is made up of 16 amino acids. Here the CDR3 DNA reads TGCGCCAGCAGCTTGGGCGGGGCATGGGGGTTCGACGAGCAGTACTTC. This codes for CASSLGGAWGFDEQYF.

This chain connects TRBV9 to TRBJ1-4; no clear D. CDR1 is SGDLS, CDR2 YYNGEE, per germline. The V gene lost 0 bases and the J gene lost 5 bases, with 11 bases spanning the gap. The CDR3 length is 15 residues. This CDR3 is CASSVGGKRNEKLFF. CDR3 nucleotide sequence: TGTGCCAGCAGCGTAGGCGGCAAAAGGAATGAAAAACTGTTTTTT.

This clone was counted a single time. The chain combines TRBV9 with TRBJ2-5; 8 nucleotides line up with TRBD2. Trimming cost V 0 bases and J 3 bases; bases outside gene matches: 10. The CDR3 covers 17 residues. Germline V CDR1 and CDR2: SGDLS, YYNGEE. The CDR3 sequence is CASSVGGLAGPKETQYF. The CDR3 bases are TGTGCCAGCAGCGTAGGGGGGCTAGCGGGCCCCAAAGAGACCCAGTACTTC.

V is TRBV5-8 and J is TRBJ1-5; D is possibly TRBD1 (6 bases). CDR1 and CDR2 from the germline V gene are SGHTS and YDEGEE. The V gene lost 4 bases and the J gene lost 6 bases, with 17 bases spanning the gap. The CDR3 sequence is 15 residues long. The CDR3 DNA reads TGTGCCAGCAGCCGTGGAGGGGGGGTTATTCAGCCCCAGCATTTT. It translates to CASSRGGGVIQPQHF.

The CDR3 DNA is TGCAGTGCTAGTCGCGCCGCCTCAGCTTTCTTT. It specifies CSASRAASAFF. The chain uses TRBV20-1 and TRBJ1-1; D is undetermined. The V gene lost 3 bases and the J gene lost 10 bases, with 12 bases spanning the gap. The CDR3 loop spans 11 amino acids. Germline V gives CDR1 DFQATT, CDR2 SNEGSKA (reference sequence).

This clone was detected a few times. The chain joins TRBV5-1 to TRBJ2-3; 9 bases fit TRBD2. This CDR3 spans 14 amino acids. Germline V gene data show CDR1 as SGHRS and CDR2 as YFSETQ. The V gene end was trimmed by 1 base and the J gene end by 6 bases; junction bases not matched to a gene: 3. The CDR3 protein is CASSLLAGPDTQYF. In nucleotides, the CDR3 is TGCGCCAGCAGCTTGCTAGCGGGGCCTGATACGCAGTATTTT.

V usage is TRBV6-5 and J usage is TRBJ2-5; D gene uncertain. V was shortened by 2 bases and J by 4 bases, with 8 bases between the two germline ends. This CDR3 region has 13 residues. Germline CDR1 MNHEY, CDR2 SVGAGI. The CDR3 reads CASSYQPGETQYF. The DNA of the CDR3 is TGTGCCAGCAGTTACCAGCCTGGAGAGACCCAGTACTTC.

The gene calls are TRBV10-3 and TRBJ2-1; 7 bases line up with TRBD1. CDR3 length: 14 residues. Trimming removed 7 bases from V and 4 bases from J; junction bases left unmatched: 7. Germline V gives CDR1 ENHRY, CDR2 SYGVKD. The CDR3 is CAINAGTEYNEQFF. DNA of the CDR3: TGTGCCATCAACGCCGGGACAGAGTACAATGAGCAGTTCTTC.

This chain links TRBV7-9 with TRBJ1-5; D is unresolved. CDR3 length: 13 amino acids. Trimming shortened V by 3 bases and J by 4 bases, and 7 bases separated the two germline ends. Germline CDR1 SEHNR, CDR2 FQNEAQ (reference sequence). As DNA, the CDR3 is TGTGCCAGCAGCTTCCAGGAGAATCAGCCCCAGCATTTT. Translated: CASSFQENQPQHF.

The rearrangement uses TRBV6-5 and TRBJ1-2; D not certain. Germline V gives CDR1 MNHEY, CDR2 SVGAGI. V was trimmed by 0 bases and J by 0 bases, leaving 8 bases between them. CDR3 size: 15 residues. The DNA for the CDR3 is TGTGCCAGCAGTTACTCGTACAATTCTAACTATGGCTACACCTTC. It encodes CASSYSYNSNYGYTF.

This sequence joins TRBV5-4 and TRBJ2-2; TRBD2 matches 9 bases. Germline V gene data show CDR1 as SGHNT and CDR2 as YYREEE (reference sequence). V was pared by 1 base and J by 1 base, with 2 bases of the junction left unmatched. The CDR3 sequence is 16 residues long. CDR3 DNA: TGTGCCAGCAGCTTGACTAGCGGGCAGAACACCGGGGAGCTGTTTTTT. Protein sequence: CASSLTSGQNTGELFF. Full variable domain (rest looked up from reference TRBV5-4 and TRBJ2-2): ETGVTQSPTHLIKTRGQQVTLRCSSQSGHNTVSWYQQALGQGPQFIFQYYREEENGRGNFPPRFSGLQFPNYSSELNVNALELDDSALYLCASSLTSGQNTGELFFGEGSRLTVL.